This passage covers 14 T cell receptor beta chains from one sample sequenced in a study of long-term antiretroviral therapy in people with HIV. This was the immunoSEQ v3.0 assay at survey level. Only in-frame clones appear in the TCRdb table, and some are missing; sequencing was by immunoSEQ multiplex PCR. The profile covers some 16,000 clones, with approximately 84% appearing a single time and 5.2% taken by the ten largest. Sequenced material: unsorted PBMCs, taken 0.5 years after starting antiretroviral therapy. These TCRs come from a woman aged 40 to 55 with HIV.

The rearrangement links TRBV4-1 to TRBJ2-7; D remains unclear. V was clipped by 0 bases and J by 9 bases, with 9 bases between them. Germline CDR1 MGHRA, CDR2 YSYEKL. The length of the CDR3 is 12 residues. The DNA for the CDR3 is TGCGCCAGCAGCCAAGATGACATACCGCAGTACTTC. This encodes CASSQDDIPQYF.

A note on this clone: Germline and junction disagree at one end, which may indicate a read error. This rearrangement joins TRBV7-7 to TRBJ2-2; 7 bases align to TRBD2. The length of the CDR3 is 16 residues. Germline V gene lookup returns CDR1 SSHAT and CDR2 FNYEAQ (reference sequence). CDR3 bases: TGTGCTAGCAGCTCGATTCGGGCGGGAGCCATCGGGGAGCTGTTTTTT. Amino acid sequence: CASSSIRAGAIGELFF.

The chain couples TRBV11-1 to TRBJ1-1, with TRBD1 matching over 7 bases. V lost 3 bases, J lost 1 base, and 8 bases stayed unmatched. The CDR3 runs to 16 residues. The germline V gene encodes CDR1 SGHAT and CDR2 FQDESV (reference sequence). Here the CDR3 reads CASSFPGQQKNTEAFF. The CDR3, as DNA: TGTGCCAGCAGCTTCCCGGGACAGCAGAAGAACACTGAAGCTTTCTTT.

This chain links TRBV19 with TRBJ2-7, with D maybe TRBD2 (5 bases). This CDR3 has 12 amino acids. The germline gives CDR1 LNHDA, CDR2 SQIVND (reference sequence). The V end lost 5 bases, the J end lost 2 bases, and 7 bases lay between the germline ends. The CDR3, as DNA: TGTGCCAGTAGTCCGGGGACCTACGAGCAGTACTTC. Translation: CASSPGTYEQYF.

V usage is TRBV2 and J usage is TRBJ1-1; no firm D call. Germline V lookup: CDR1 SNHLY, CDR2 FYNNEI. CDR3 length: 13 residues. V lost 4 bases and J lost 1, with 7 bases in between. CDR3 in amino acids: CASSVGANTEAFF. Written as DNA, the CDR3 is TGTGCCAGCAGTGTGGGAGCGAACACTGAAGCTTTCTTT.

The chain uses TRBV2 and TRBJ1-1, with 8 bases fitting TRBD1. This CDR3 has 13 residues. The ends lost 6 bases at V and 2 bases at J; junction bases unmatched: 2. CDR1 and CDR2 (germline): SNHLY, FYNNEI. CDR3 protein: CASRDRGNTEAFF. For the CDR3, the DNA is TGTGCCAGCAGAGACAGGGGCAACACTGAAGCTTTCTTT.

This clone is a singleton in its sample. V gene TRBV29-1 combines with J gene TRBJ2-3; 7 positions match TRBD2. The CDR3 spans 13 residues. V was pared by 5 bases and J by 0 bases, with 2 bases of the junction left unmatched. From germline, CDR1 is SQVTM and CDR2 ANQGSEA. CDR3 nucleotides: TGCAGCGTTATTAGCGGGAGCACAGATACGCAGTATTTT. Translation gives CSVISGSTDTQYF.

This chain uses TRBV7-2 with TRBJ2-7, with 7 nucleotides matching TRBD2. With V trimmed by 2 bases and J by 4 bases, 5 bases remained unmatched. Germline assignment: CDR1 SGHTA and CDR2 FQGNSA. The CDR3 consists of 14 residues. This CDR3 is CASSLRGSGYEQYF. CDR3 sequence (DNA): TGTGCCAGCAGCTTAAGGGGTAGCGGGTACGAGCAGTACTTC.

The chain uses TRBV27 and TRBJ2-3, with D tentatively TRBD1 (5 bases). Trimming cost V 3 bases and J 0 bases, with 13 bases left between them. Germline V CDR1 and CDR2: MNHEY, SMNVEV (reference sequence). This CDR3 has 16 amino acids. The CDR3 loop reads CASSLRTYSSTDTQYF. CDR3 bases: TGTGCCAGCAGTTTGCGGACATACTCTAGCACAGATACGCAGTATTTT.

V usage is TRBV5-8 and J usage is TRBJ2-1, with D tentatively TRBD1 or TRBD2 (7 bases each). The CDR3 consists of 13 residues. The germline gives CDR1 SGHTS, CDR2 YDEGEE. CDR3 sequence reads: CASQGGRHNEQFF. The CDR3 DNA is TGTGCTTCTCAGGGGGGGAGACACAATGAGCAGTTCTTC. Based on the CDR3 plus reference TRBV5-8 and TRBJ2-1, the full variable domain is EAGVTQSPTHLIKTRGQQATLRCSPISGHTSVYWYQQALGLGLQFLLWYDEGEERNRGNFPPRFSGRQFPNYSSELNVNALELEDSALYLCASQGGRHNEQFFGPGTRLTVL.

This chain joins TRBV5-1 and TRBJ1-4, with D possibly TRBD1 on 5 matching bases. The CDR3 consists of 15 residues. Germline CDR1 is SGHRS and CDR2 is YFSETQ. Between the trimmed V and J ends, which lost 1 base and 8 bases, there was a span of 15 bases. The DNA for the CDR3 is TGCGCCAGCAGCTTGCTAGCGGGGCTAGAGGAAAAACTGTTTTTT. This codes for CASSLLAGLEEKLFF.

CDR3 sequence (DNA): TGCGCCAGCAGCCAAATCCCCTATGGCTACACCTTC. Encoded protein: CASSQIPYGYTF. The chain couples TRBV4-1 to TRBJ1-2; no firm D call. Trimming took off 2 bases at V and 4 bases at J, with 5 bases between the two ends. The CDR3 extends over 12 amino acids. CDR1 MGHRA and CDR2 YSYEKL come from the germline V gene.

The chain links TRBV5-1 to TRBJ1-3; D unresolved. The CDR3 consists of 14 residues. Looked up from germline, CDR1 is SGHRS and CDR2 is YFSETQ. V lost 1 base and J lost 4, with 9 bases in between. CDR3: CASSLNIAGNTIYF. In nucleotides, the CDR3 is TGCGCCAGCAGCTTGAACATCGCCGGAAACACCATATATTTT.

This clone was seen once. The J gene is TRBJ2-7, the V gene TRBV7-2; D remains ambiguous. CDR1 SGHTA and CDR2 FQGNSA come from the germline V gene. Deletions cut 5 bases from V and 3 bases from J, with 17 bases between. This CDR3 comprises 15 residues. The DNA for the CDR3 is TGTGCCAGCAGCCTCGTGGAAGGAAGTGGCTACGAGCAGTACTTC. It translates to CASSLVEGSGYEQYF.